The T cell receptor (beta chain) described here comes from a study of T-cell reconstitution after alpha-beta-depleted transplantation in children. This sample's TCRbeta library carried unique molecular identifier barcodes. One entry per CDR3 protein results from TCRdb running MiXCR on the PCR reads. The data show just under 550,000 distinct CDR3 sequences, around 18% seen once. This clonotype has a handful of counts. This CDR3 is 14 amino acids long. V lost 4 bases and J 3 bases, leaving 13 bases between the germline ends. Germline V gene data show CDR1 as SGHAT and CDR2 as FQNNGV. V and J are TRBV11-2 and TRBJ2-7, with D perhaps assigned TRBD1 or TRBD2 (5 bases each). The sequence derives from a human donor who donated a stem cell graft to a child with acute lymphoblastic leukemia. Material: PBMCs from the stem cell graft donor, obtained from the stem cell graft. The CDR3 loop is CASSSGPSLYEQYF. CDR3 bases: TGTGCCAGCAGCTCGGGACCGAGCCTCTACGAGCAGTACTTC. The variable domain in full, with the rest retrieved from reference TRBV11-2 and TRBJ2-7, is EAGVAQSPRYKIIEKRQSVAFWCNPISGHATLYWYQQILGQGPKLLIQFQNNGVVDDSQLPKDRFSAERLKGVDSTLKIQPAKLEDSAVYLCASSSGPSLYEQYFGPGTRLTVT.